The TCR beta chain described here comes from a study of CD8 T cells in ankylosing spondylitis. Study-level findings and limits: It appeared that ankylosing spondylitis blood was characterized by a TCR beta motif of about 8 highly homologous variants. Disease-linked clones had a CD8+ phenotype and relatively low frequency in peripheral blood. Past research had described some motif variants in reactive arthritis synovial fluid and blood.

The table lists this clonotype with a few counts. Its matching antigen is unknown. The CDR3 totals 14 residues. V trimming: 7 bases; J trimming: 4 bases; junction bases outside the gene matches: 6. Researchers built TCR beta libraries using quantitative 5'-RACE with molecular barcodes. TCRdb itself ran the 5' RACE reads through MiXCR, one entry per CDR3 protein. Of 200,000 to 250,000 distinct CDR3 sequences listed, more than 25% are singletons. The sample comprised blood, either unsorted or a sorted T cell fraction (not recorded which). The chain employs TRBV12-3 or TRBV12-4 and TRBJ1-4; TRBD1 agrees at 7 bases. This clonotype was obtained from a male donor with ankylosing spondylitis or in good health (not recorded which). The CDR3 is CASNGDSLNEKLFF. The CDR3 DNA reads as TGTGCCAGCAATGGGGACAGCCTTAATGAAAAACTGTTTTTT.